This is a list of T cell receptor beta chains from one sample in a study of T cell responses to AZD1222 COVID-19 vaccine. TCRdb's table, derived via immunoSEQ multiplex PCR, lists solely in-frame clones and lacks some. The data contain roughly 120,000 clones, 85% to 95% of them seen just once; the ten biggest clones take up about 5%. The sample consisted of peripheral blood, taken 28 days after the second AZD1222 dose. These receptors were taken from an adult who received the AZD1222 COVID-19 vaccine. Each CDR3 is given with its conserved first and last residue. D genes are given only for firm matches.

CDR3: CASSLGGKNTEAFF
DNA: TGCGCCAGCAGCTTGGGCGGAAAGAACACTGAAGCTTTCTTT
V: TRBV5-1
D: -
J: TRBJ1-1

CDR3: CASSLQVGGTAGELFF
DNA: TGCGCCAGCAGCTTACAGGTGGGGGGGACCGCCGGGGAGCTGTTTTTT
V: TRBV5-1
D: TRBD2
J: TRBJ2-2

CDR3: CASSLESGSTDTQYF
DNA: TGTGCCAGCAGCTTAGAGAGCGGGAGCACAGATACGCAGTATTTT
V: TRBV7-2
D: -
J: TRBJ2-3

CDR3: CASSQRLGSLTDTQYF
DNA: TGCGCCAGCAGCCAGCGGTTAGGGTCCCTCACAGATACGCAGTATTTT
V: TRBV4-3
D: -
J: TRBJ2-3

CDR3: CASSRRANKTDTQYF
DNA: TGTGCCAGCAGCCGTAGGGCTAATAAAACAGATACGCAGTATTTT
V: TRBV21-1
D: -
J: TRBJ2-3

CDR3: CASSQEAGGLPETQYF
DNA: TGTGCCAGCAGCCAAGAGGCGGGAGGGCTCCCAGAGACCCAGTACTTC
V: TRBV4-2
D: TRBD2
J: TRBJ2-5

CDR3: CASSQEWGPDQPQHF
DNA: TGCGCCAGCAGCCAAGAATGGGGACCGGATCAGCCCCAGCATTTT
V: TRBV4-3
D: -
J: TRBJ1-5

CDR3: CASSLGVGNTEAFF
DNA: TGTGCCAGCAGCCTAGGAGTGGGGAACACTGAAGCTTTCTTT
V: TRBV7-6
D: -
J: TRBJ1-1

CDR3: CASSVEGGGSGEQYF
DNA: TGTGCCAGCAGTGTAGAGGGGGGTGGTTCGGGCGAGCAGTACTTC
V: TRBV2
D: -
J: TRBJ2-7

CDR3: CASSLASLARGDTQYF
DNA: TGTGCCAGCAGCTTAGCGAGCCTGGCAAGGGGTGATACGCAGTATTTT
V: TRBV11-2
D: -
J: TRBJ2-3

CDR3: CASSGSRNERQFF
DNA: TGTGCTAGCAGCGGAAGCCGCAATGAGCGGCAGTTCTTC
V: TRBV7-7
D: -
J: TRBJ2-1

CDR3: CASSQEGGTEAFF
DNA: TGCGCCAGCAGCCAAGAGGGGGGCACTGAAGCTTTCTTT
V: TRBV4-3
D: -
J: TRBJ1-1

CDR3: CASSFNRVRTGELFF
DNA: TGTGCCAGCAGCTTTAACAGGGTGAGGACCGGGGAGCTGTTTTTT
V: TRBV5-6
D: -
J: TRBJ2-2

CDR3: CASSIEGDSNQPQHF
DNA: TGTGCCAGTAGTATTGAAGGGGATTCCAATCAGCCCCAGCATTTT
V: TRBV19
D: -
J: TRBJ1-5

CDR3: CAWSPSGRATGELFF
DNA: TGTGCCTGGAGCCCTAGCGGGAGGGCCACCGGGGAGCTGTTTTTT
V: TRBV30
D: TRBD2
J: TRBJ2-2